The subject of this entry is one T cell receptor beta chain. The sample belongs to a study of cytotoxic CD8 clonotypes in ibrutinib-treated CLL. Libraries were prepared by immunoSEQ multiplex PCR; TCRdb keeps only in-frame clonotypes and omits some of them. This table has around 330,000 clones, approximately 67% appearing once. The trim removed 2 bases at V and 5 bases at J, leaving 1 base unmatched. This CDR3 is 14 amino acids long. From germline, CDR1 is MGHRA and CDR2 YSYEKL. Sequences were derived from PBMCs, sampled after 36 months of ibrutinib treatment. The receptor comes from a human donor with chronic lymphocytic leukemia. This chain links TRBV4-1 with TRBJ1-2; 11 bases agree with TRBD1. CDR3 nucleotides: TGCGCCAGCAGCCAAAGGGACAGGGGGTATGGCTACACCTTC. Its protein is CASSQRDRGYGYTF.